This TCR beta chain is drawn from a study of blood T cell repertoires in COVID-19. The wider study: The study drew acute and convalescent COVID-19 samples from the United States, Italy and Spain.

The CDR3 sequence is 16 residues long. Per germline, CDR1 SNHLY and CDR2 FYNNEI. Trimming removed 5 bases at V and 4 bases at J, with 18 bases between. Measured with immunoSEQ multiplex PCR; TCRdb has only the in-frame clones, and not every one. The sample has about 260,000 clones, 87% seen once; the top ten hold roughly 2.5%. This clone occurred once. The origin of this receptor is a woman between 50 and 59 years old with acute or convalescent COVID-19. The V gene is TRBV2, the J gene TRBJ1-3; maybe TRBD1 (6 bases). Specimen: peripheral blood. CDR3 nucleotide sequence: TGTGCCAGCAGTATACAGGGCCCCATGACGGGAAACACCATATATTTT. Its translation: CASSIQGPMTGNTIYF.